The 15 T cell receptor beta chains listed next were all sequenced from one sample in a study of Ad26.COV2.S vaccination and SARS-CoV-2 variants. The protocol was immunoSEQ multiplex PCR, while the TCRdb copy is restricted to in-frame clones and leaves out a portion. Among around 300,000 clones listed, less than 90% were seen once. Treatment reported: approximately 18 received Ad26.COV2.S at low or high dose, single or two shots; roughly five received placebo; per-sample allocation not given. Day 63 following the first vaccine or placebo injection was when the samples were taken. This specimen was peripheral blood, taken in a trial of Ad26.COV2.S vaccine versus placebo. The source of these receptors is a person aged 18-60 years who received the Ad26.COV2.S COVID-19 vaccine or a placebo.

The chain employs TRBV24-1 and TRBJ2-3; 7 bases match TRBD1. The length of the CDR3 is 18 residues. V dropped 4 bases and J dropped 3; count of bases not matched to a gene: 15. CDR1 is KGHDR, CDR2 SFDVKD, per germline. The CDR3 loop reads CATSDPTGRRNMTDTQYF. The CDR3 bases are TGTGCCACCAGTGACCCGACAGGGCGAAGAAATATGACAGATACGCAGTATTTT.

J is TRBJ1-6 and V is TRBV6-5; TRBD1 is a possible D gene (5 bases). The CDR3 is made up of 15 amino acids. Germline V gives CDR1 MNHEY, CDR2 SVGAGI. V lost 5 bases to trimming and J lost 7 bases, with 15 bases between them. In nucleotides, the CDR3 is TGTGCCAGCAGTCGGGCGAGATGGGGGAATTCACCCCTCCACTTT. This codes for CASSRARWGNSPLHF.

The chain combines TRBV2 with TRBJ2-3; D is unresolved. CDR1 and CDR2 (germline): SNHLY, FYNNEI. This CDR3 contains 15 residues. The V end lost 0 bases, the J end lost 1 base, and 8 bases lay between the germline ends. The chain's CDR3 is CASSEATRGTDTQYF. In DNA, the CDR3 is TGTGCCAGCAGTGAAGCTACTCGAGGCACAGATACGCAGTATTTT.

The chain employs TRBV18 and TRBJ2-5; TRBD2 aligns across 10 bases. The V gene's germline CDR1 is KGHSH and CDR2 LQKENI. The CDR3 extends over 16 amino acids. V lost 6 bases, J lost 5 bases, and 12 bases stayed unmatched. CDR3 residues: CASSPRTSGPGETQYF. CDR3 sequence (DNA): TGTGCCAGCTCCCCGCGGACTAGCGGACCCGGGGAGACCCAGTACTTC.

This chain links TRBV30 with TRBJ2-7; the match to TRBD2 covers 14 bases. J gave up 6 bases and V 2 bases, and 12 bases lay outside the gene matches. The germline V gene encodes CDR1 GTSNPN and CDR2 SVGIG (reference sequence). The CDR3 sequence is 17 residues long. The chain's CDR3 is CAWSSRLGLAGVGEQYF. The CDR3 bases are TGTGCCTGGAGTTCCCGGTTGGGACTAGCGGGAGTCGGCGAGCAGTACTTC.

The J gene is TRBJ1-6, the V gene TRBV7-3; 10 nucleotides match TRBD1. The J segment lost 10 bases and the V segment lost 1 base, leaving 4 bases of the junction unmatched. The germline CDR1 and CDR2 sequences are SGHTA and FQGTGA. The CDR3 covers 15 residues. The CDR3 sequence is CASSLMGTGESPLHF. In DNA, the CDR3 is TGTGCCAGCAGCTTAATGGGGACAGGGGAGTCACCCCTCCACTTT. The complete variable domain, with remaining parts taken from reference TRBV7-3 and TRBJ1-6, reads GAGVSQTPSNKVTEKGKYVELRCDPISGHTALYWYRQSLGQGPEFLIYFQGTGAADDSGLPNDRFFAVRPEGSVSTLKIQRTERGDSAVYLCASSLMGTGESPLHFGNGTRLTVT.

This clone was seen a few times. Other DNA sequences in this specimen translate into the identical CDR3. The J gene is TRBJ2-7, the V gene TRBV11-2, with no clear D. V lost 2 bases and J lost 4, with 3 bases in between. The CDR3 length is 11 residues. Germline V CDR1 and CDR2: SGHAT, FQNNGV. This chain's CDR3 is CASSLLYEQYF. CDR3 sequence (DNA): TGTGCCAGCAGCTTATTATACGAGCAGTACTTC. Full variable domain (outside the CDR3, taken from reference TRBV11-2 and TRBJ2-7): EAGVAQSPRYKIIEKRQSVAFWCNPISGHATLYWYQQILGQGPKLLIQFQNNGVVDDSQLPKDRFSAERLKGVDSTLKIQPAKLEDSAVYLCASSLLYEQYFGPGTRLTVT.

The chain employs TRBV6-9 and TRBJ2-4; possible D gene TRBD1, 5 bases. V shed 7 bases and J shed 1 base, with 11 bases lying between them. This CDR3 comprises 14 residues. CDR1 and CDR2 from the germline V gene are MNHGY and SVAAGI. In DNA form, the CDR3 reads TGTGCCAGCATCTCCAAGGGGGCCAAAAACATTCAGTACTTC. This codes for CASISKGAKNIQYF.

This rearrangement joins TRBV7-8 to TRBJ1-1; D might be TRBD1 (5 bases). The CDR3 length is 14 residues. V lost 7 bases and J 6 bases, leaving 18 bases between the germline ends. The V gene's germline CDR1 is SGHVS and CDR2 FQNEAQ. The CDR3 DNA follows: TGTGCCAGCAACGAGAATGCGGGGGTACCTGAAGCTTTCTTT. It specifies CASNENAGVPEAFF.

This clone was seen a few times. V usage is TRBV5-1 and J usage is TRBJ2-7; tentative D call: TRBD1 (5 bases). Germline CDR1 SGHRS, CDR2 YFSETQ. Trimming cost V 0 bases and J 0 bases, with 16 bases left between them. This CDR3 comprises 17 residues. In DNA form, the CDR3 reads TGCGCCAGCAGCTTGGCTCCACAGGCCAAAAACTCCTACGAGCAGTACTTC. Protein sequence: CASSLAPQAKNSYEQYF. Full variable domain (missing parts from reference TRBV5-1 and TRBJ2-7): KAGVTQTPRYLIKTRGQQVTLSCSPISGHRSVSWYQQTPGQGLQFLFEYFSETQRNKGNFPGRFSGRQFSNSRSEMNVSTLELGDSALYLCASSLAPQAKNSYEQYFGPGTRLTVT.

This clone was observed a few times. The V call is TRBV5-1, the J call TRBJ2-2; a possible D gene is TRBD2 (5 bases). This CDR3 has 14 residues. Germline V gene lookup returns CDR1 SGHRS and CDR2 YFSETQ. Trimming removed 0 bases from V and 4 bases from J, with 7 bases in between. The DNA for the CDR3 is TGCGCCAGCAGCTTGGGCGGGCCCACCGGGGAGCTGTTTTTT. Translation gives CASSLGGPTGELFF.

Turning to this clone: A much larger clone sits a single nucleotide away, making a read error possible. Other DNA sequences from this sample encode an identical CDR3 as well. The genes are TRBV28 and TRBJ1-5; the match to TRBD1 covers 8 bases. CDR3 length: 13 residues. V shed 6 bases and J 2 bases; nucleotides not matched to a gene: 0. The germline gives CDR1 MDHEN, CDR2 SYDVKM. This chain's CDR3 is CASRTGGNQPQHF. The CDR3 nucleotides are TGTGCCAGCAGGACAGGGGGCAATCAGCCCCAGCATTTT.

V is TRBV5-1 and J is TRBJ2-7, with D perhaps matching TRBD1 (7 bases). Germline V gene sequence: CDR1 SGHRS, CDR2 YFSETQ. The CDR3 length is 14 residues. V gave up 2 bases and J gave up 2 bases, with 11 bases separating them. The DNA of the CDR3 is TGCGCCAGCAGCTTACAGGGGAGGCCCTACGAGCAGTACTTC. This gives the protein CASSLQGRPYEQYF.

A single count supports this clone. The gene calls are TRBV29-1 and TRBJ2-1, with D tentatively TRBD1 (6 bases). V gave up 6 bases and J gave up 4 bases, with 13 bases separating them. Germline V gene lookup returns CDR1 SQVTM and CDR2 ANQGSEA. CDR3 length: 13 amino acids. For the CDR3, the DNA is TGCAGCGTCAGGACAGTTCGTTACAATGAGCAGTTCTTC. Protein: CSVRTVRYNEQFF.

For the CDR3, the DNA is TGTGCCAGCAGCGTAGGAGACAATTTTATCGGCGAGCAGTACTTC. Translation: CASSVGDNFIGEQYF. The genes are TRBV9 and TRBJ2-7; D gene uncertain. V was cut by 0 bases and J by 6 bases, with 16 bases left in between. Germline lookup yields CDR1 SGDLS and CDR2 YYNGEE. This CDR3 has 15 residues.